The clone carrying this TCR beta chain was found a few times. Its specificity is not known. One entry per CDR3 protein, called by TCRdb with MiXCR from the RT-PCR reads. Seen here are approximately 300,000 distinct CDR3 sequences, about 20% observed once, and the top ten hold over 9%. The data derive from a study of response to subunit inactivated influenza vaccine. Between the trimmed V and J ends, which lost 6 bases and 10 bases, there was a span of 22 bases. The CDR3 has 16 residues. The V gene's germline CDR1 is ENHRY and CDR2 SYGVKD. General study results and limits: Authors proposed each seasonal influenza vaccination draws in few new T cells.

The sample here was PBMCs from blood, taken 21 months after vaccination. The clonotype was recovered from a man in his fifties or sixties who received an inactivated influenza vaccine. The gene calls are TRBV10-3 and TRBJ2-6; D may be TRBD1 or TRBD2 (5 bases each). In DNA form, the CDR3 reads TGTGCCATCAGCCAATTAACAGGAGGAGCACTGAACGTCCTGACTTTC. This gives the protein CAISQLTGGALNVLTF.